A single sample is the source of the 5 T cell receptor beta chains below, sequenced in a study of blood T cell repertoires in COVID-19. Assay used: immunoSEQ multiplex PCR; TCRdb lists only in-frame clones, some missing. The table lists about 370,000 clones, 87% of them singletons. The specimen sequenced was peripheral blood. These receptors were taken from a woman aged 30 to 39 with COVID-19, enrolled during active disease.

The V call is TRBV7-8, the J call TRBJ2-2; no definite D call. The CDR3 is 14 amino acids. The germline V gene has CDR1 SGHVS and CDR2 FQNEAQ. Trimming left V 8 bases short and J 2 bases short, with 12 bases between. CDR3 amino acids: CASDTEFNTGELFF. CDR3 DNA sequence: TGTGCCAGCGATACCGAGTTCAACACCGGGGAGCTGTTTTTT. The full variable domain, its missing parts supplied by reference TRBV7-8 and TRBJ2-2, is GAGVSQSPRYKVAKRGQDVALRCDPISGHVSLFWYQQALGQGPEFLTYFQNEAQLDKSGLPSDRFFAERPEGSVSTLKIQRTQQEDSAVYLCASDTEFNTGELFFGEGSRLTVL.

CDR3 loop: CASSGIQGTVTEAFF. In DNA form, the CDR3 reads TGCGCCAGCAGCGGGATACAGGGAACGGTTACTGAAGCTTTCTTT. The V call is TRBV5-1, the J call TRBJ1-1, with D maybe TRBD1 (6 bases). Trimming took off 4 bases at V and 5 bases at J, with 18 bases between the two ends. This CDR3 is built from 15 residues. Germline CDR1 is SGHRS and CDR2 is YFSETQ.

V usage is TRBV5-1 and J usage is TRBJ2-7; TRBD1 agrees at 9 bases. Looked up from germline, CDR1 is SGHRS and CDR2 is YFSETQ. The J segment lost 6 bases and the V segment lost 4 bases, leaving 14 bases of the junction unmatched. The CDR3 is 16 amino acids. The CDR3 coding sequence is TGCGCCAGCAGCCCGGATGGAGGACAGGGGATCGCCGAGCAGTACTTC. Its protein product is CASSPDGGQGIAEQYF.

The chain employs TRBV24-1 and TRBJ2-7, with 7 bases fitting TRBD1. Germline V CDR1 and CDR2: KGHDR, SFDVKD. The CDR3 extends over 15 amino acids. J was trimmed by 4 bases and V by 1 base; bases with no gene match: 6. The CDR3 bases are TGTGCCACCAGTGATTTTTCCAGGGGGATTTACGAGCAGTACTTC. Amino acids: CATSDFSRGIYEQYF.

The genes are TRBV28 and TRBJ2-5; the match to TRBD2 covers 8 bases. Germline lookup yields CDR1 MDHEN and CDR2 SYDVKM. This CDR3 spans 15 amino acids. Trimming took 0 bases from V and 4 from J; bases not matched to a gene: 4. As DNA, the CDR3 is TGTGCCAGCAGTTTATGGCCAGCGGGAGCAGAGACCCAGTACTTC. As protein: CASSLWPAGAETQYF.